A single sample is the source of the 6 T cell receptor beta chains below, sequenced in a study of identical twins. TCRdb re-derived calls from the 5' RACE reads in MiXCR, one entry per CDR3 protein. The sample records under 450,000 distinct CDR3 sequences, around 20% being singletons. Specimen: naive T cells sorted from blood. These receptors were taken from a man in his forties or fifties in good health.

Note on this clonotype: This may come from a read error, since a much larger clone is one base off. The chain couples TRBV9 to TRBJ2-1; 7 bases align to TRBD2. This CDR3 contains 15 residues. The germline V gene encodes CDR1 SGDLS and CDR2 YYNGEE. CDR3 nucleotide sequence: TGTGACAGCAGTCCCAGGGAGGGGTCCTACAATGAGCAGTTCTTC. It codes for CDSSPREGSYNEQFF.

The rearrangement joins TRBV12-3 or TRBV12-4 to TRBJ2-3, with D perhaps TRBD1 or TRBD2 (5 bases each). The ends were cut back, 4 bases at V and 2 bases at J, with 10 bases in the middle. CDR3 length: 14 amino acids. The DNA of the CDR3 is TGTGCCAGCAGTTGGGACGGGGCCACAGATACGCAGTATTTT. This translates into CASSWDGATDTQYF.

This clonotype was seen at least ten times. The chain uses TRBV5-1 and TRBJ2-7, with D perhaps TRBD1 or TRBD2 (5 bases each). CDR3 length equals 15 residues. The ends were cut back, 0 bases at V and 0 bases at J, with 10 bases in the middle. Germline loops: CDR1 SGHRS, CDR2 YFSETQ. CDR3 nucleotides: TGCGCCAGCAGCTTGGCCTCAGGGAGCTCCTACGAGCAGTACTTC. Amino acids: CASSLASGSSYEQYF.

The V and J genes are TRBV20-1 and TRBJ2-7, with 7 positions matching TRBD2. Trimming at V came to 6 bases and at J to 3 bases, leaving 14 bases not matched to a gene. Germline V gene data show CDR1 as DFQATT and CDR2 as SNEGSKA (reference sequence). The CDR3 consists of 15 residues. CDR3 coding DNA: TGCAGTGCCCGGGCTTGGGCTAGCGGAAACTACGAGCAGTACTTC. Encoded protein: CSARAWASGNYEQYF.

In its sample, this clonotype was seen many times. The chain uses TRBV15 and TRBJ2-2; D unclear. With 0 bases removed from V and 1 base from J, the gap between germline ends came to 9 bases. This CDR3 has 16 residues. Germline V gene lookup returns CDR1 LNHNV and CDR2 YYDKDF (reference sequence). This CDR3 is CATSRDAVRNTGELFF. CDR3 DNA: TGTGCCACCAGCAGAGATGCAGTACGGAACACCGGGGAGCTGTTTTTT.

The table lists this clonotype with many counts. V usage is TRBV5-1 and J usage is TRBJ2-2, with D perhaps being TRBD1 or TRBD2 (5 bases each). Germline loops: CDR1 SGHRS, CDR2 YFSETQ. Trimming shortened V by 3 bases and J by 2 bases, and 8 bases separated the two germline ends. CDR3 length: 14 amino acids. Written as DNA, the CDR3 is TGCGCCAGCAGCTCCGGGACCAACACCGGGGAGCTGTTTTTT. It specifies CASSSGTNTGELFF. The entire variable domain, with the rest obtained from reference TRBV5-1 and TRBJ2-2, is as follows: KAGVTQTPRYLIKTRGQQVTLSCSPISGHRSVSWYQQTPGQGLQFLFEYFSETQRNKGNFPGRFSGRQFSNSRSEMNVSTLELGDSALYLCASSSGTNTGELFFGEGSRLTVL.